These 13 T cell receptor beta chains were sequenced from one sample in a study of T cell changes during pregnancy in multiple sclerosis. TCRdb's table, derived via immunoSEQ multiplex PCR, lists solely in-frame clones and lacks some. The sample carries about 76,000 clones, roughly 93% recorded once. The sample was peripheral blood, taken in the second trimester of pregnancy. The source is a female donor with multiple sclerosis, enrolled in a pregnancy study.

The V call is TRBV2, the J call TRBJ2-3, with 9 bases matching TRBD2. J gave up 3 bases and V 1 base, and 2 bases lay outside the gene matches. The CDR3 has 15 amino acids. Germline values: CDR1 SNHLY, CDR2 FYNNEI. In DNA form, the CDR3 reads TGTGCCAGCAGTGAAGGGCTAGCGGGGACAGATACGCAGTATTTT. This gives the protein CASSEGLAGTDTQYF.

The chain links TRBV27 to TRBJ1-6; 8 bases are shared with TRBD1. V lost 3 bases to trimming and J lost 11 bases; unmatched junction nucleotides: 6. The CDR3 consists of 14 residues. Germline V gene lookup returns CDR1 MNHEY and CDR2 SMNVEV (reference sequence). The CDR3 DNA sequence: TGTGCCAGCAGTTTCGACAGGGGTTTTACACCCCTCCACTTT. Protein sequence: CASSFDRGFTPLHF.

This clone has just one count. This chain connects TRBV5-1 to TRBJ2-3; D not certain. This CDR3 region has 13 residues. V lost 0 bases and J lost 6, with 8 bases in between. Per the germline V gene, CDR1 is SGHRS and CDR2 is YFSETQ. CDR3 sequence: CASSLALGDTQYF. As DNA, the CDR3 is TGCGCCAGCAGCTTGGCCCTCGGGGATACGCAGTATTTT.

The V call is TRBV7-3, the J call TRBJ2-1; 10 bases align to TRBD2. CDR1 is SGHTA and CDR2 is FQGTGA in the germline V gene. The V gene end was trimmed by 5 bases and the J gene end by 7 bases; junction bases not matched to a gene: 8. The CDR3 is 15 amino acids. The CDR3 loop is CASSKRGGGVNEQFF. In nucleotides, the CDR3 is TGTGCCAGCAGCAAGCGGGGGGGCGGTGTTAATGAGCAGTTCTTC.

The CDR3 DNA follows: TGTGCCAGTAGTATGACAGGGGTATCAGGTGGCTACACCTTC. This encodes CASSMTGVSGGYTF. V usage is TRBV19 and J usage is TRBJ1-2; 8 bases map to TRBD1. In germline, CDR1 is LNHDA, CDR2 SQIVND (reference sequence). The CDR3 extends over 14 amino acids. V was clipped by 3 bases and J by 7 bases; unmatched bases: 7.

The rearrangement uses TRBV13 and TRBJ2-5; 7 bases are a match to TRBD1. V was clipped by 1 base and J by 4 bases; unmatched bases: 3. The CDR3 has 14 amino acids. Germline values: CDR1 PRHDT, CDR2 FYEKMQ (reference sequence). CDR3 coding DNA: TGTGCCAGCAGCTTAGAGGGGGCGCGAGAGACCCAGTACTTC. Translated, it gives CASSLEGARETQYF.

The chain recombines TRBV5-1 with TRBJ2-5, with TRBD1 identical over 7 bases. The CDR3 loop spans 16 amino acids. The V gene's germline CDR1 is SGHRS and CDR2 YFSETQ. V gave up 0 bases and J gave up 1 base; unmatched junction bases: 6. The CDR3 loop reads CASSLGGQTAQETQYF. The CDR3 DNA reads TGCGCCAGCAGCTTGGGGGGACAGACCGCCCAAGAGACCCAGTACTTC.

The rearrangement uses TRBV5-1 and TRBJ2-1; tentatively, D is TRBD2 (5 bases). V lost 4 bases to trimming and J lost 0 bases, with 8 bases between them. This CDR3 contains 14 residues. CDR1 SGHRS and CDR2 YFSETQ come from the germline V gene. CDR3 nucleotides: TGCGCCAGCAGCCGGGATAGCTCCTACAATGAGCAGTTCTTC. It yields the protein CASSRDSSYNEQFF.

This sequence joins TRBV29-1 and TRBJ2-5; 8 bases map to TRBD2. The CDR3 runs to 16 residues. Per germline, CDR1 SQVTM and CDR2 ANQGSEA. V was pared by 3 bases and J by 6 bases, with 15 bases of the junction left unmatched. CDR3 sequence (DNA): TGCAGCGTTGACGGAGCGGGCGGTCGGGGGGGGAAGACCCAGTACTTC. The encoded protein is CSVDGAGGRGGKTQYF.

This sequence joins TRBV5-1 and TRBJ2-1; 15 bases agree with TRBD2. Germline CDR1 and CDR2: SGHRS and YFSETQ. V shed 3 bases and J 7 bases; nucleotides not matched to a gene: 2. This CDR3 region has 15 residues. CDR3 DNA: TGCGCCAGCAGCTCAGGGACTAGCGGGGGGAATGAGCAGTTCTTC. Residues: CASSSGTSGGNEQFF.

The chain carries TRBV7-8 and TRBJ2-1, with a tentative D call TRBD2 (5 bases). This CDR3 is built from 12 residues. Trimming shortened V by 3 bases and J by 9 bases, and 9 bases separated the two germline ends. CDR1 SGHVS and CDR2 FQNEAQ come from the germline V gene. The CDR3: CASSLASLEQFF. CDR3 DNA: TGTGCCAGCAGCTTGGCTAGCCTTGAGCAGTTCTTC.

Comments on this clone: One end of the junction does not line up with germline, which may come from a read error. The genes are TRBV7-7 and TRBJ2-1, with TRBD2 matching 8 bases. The CDR3 totals 13 residues. CDR1 and CDR2 (germline): SSHAT, FNYEAQ (reference sequence). The CDR3 nucleotides are TGTGCTAGCAGCTGGACTAGCCGGGATGAGCAGTTCTTC. It specifies CASSWTSRDEQFF.

V is TRBV5-8 and J is TRBJ1-3; D is uncertain. Germline values: CDR1 SGHTS, CDR2 YDEGEE. Trimming pared 2 bases from V and 2 bases from J, leaving 5 bases between. The CDR3 loop spans 13 amino acids. The CDR3 coding sequence is TGTGCCAGCAGCTTAACACCTGGAAACACCATATATTTT. Amino acid sequence: CASSLTPGNTIYF. The variable domain in full, with the rest retrieved from reference TRBV5-8 and TRBJ1-3, is EAGVTQSPTHLIKTRGQQATLRCSPISGHTSVYWYQQALGLGLQFLLWYDEGEERNRGNFPPRFSGRQFPNYSSELNVNALELEDSALYLCASSLTPGNTIYFGEGSWLTVV.